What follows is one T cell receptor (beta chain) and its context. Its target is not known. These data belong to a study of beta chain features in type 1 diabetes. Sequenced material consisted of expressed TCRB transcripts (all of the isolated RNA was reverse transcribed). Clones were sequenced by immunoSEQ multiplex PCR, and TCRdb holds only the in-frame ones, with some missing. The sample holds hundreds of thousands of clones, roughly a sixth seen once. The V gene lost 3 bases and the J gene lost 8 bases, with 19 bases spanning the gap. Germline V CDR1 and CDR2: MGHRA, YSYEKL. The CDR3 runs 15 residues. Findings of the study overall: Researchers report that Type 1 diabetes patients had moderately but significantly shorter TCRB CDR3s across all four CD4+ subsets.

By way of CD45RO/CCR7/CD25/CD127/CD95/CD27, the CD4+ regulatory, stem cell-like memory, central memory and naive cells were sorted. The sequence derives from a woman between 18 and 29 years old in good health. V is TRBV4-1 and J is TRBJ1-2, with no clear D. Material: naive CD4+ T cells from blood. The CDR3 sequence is CASSHSGGVIGGYTF. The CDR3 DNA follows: TGCGCCAGCAGCCATTCCGGCGGGGTTATTGGCGGCTACACCTTC.